These T cell receptor beta chains were read from a single sample in a study of blood T cells in healthy people across ages. TCRdb fed the 5' RACE reads into MiXCR, producing one record per CDR3 protein. In the table there are some 560,000 distinct CDR3 sequences, over 25% of which are singletons. This same sample was also taken into another study, of T cells of mothers and their children.

Sequenced input: blood. All receptors come from a boy aged 2 to 9 in good health. The CDR3 runs from the conserved cysteine through the conserved F or W. A D gene is named only where the DNA matches it firmly. Some rows have no size entry. The others give once, few or many, or a class for an expanded clone.

clone size: -; V gene: TRBV2; D gene: -; J gene: TRBJ1-2; CDR3 protein: CASSEISLGYTF; CDR3 DNA: TGTGCCAGCAGTGAAATTAGCCTGGGCTACACCTTC
clone size: -; V gene: TRBV12-3/TRBV12-4; D gene: TRBD2; J gene: TRBJ2-1; CDR3 protein: CASSPGSGGYEQFF; CDR3 DNA: TGTGCCAGCAGCCCAGGGAGCGGGGGGTATGAGCAGTTCTTC
clone size: few; V gene: TRBV3-1; D gene: TRBD2; J gene: TRBJ2-2; CDR3 protein: CASSQGIAGSTGELFF; CDR3 DNA: TGTGCCAGCAGCCAAGGGATAGCGGGTTCTACCGGGGAGCTGTTTTTT
clone size: -; V gene: TRBV7-9; D gene: -; J gene: TRBJ2-1; CDR3 protein: CASSLRPELKNSYNEQFF; CDR3 DNA: TGTGCCAGCAGCTTAAGACCCGAACTAAAGAACTCCTACAATGAGCAGTTCTTC
clone size: -; V gene: TRBV28; D gene: -; J gene: TRBJ2-4; CDR3 protein: CASSSPVGPGVGKNIQYF; CDR3 DNA: TGTGCCAGCAGTTCCCCTGTCGGGCCAGGGGTAGGCAAAAACATTCAGTACTTC
clone size: -; V gene: TRBV20-1; D gene: -; J gene: TRBJ2-3; CDR3 protein: CSARRETGDTQYF; CDR3 DNA: TGCAGTGCTAGACGGGAGACGGGAGATACGCAGTATTTT
clone size: -; V gene: TRBV7-9; D gene: TRBD1; J gene: TRBJ2-7; CDR3 protein: CASSAVRGLGEQYF; CDR3 DNA: TGTGCCAGCAGCGCAGTCAGGGGGCTTGGCGAGCAGTACTTC
clone size: few; V gene: TRBV9; D gene: -; J gene: TRBJ2-1; CDR3 protein: CASTGSVADGNEQFF; CDR3 DNA: TGTGCCAGCACCGGTTCGGTAGCGGATGGGAATGAGCAGTTCTTC
clone size: -; V gene: TRBV5-5; D gene: -; J gene: TRBJ2-3; CDR3 protein: CASSPIGSGSTDTQYF; CDR3 DNA: TGTGCCAGCAGCCCGATCGGTAGTGGGAGCACAGATACGCAGTATTTT
clone size: few; V gene: TRBV4-3; D gene: -; J gene: TRBJ2-1; CDR3 protein: CASSQQSGPDLNEQFF; CDR3 DNA: TGCGCCAGCAGCCAACAATCAGGACCGGACCTCAATGAGCAGTTCTTC
clone size: few; V gene: TRBV20-1; D gene: TRBD2; J gene: TRBJ2-1; CDR3 protein: CSARAWTSGSNEQFF; CDR3 DNA: TGCAGTGCTAGAGCCTGGACTAGCGGGAGCAATGAGCAGTTCTTC
clone size: -; V gene: TRBV28; D gene: -; J gene: TRBJ1-1; CDR3 protein: CASSLTEEGDTEAFF; CDR3 DNA: TGTGCCAGCAGTTTAACGGAAGAGGGAGACACTGAAGCTTTCTTT
clone size: -; V gene: TRBV2; D gene: TRBD1; J gene: TRBJ2-7; CDR3 protein: CASSEIDRTGDEQYF; CDR3 DNA: TGTGCCAGCAGTGAAATCGATCGGACAGGGGACGAGCAGTACTTC
clone size: -; V gene: TRBV20-1; D gene: -; J gene: TRBJ2-7; CDR3 protein: CSARGGTHIYEQYF; CDR3 DNA: TGCAGTGCTAGAGGCGGGACACACATCTACGAGCAGTACTTC
clone size: -; V gene: TRBV11-2; D gene: -; J gene: TRBJ2-1; CDR3 protein: CASSLGVMEGPYNEQFF; CDR3 DNA: TGTGCCAGCAGCTTAGGGGTGATGGAGGGACCCTACAATGAGCAGTTCTTC
clone size: -; V gene: TRBV4-3; D gene: -; J gene: TRBJ1-1; CDR3 protein: CASSQDMGPNTEAFF; CDR3 DNA: TGCGCCAGCAGCCAAGATATGGGCCCGAACACTGAAGCTTTCTTT
clone size: -; V gene: TRBV12-3/TRBV12-4; D gene: TRBD1; J gene: TRBJ2-1; CDR3 protein: CASRGSETGSSYNEQFF; CDR3 DNA: TGTGCCAGCCGAGGGTCCGAGACAGGGTCGTCCTACAATGAGCAGTTCTTC
clone size: few; V gene: TRBV24-1; D gene: TRBD2; J gene: TRBJ2-1; CDR3 protein: CASSGRNGNEQFF; CDR3 DNA: TGTGCCTCTAGCGGGAGGAATGGTAATGAGCAGTTCTTC
clone size: few; V gene: TRBV5-1; D gene: -; J gene: TRBJ1-2; CDR3 protein: CASKSMADIIYGYTF; CDR3 DNA: TGCGCCAGCAAGTCCATGGCAGACATTATCTATGGCTACACCTTC
clone size: -; V gene: TRBV7-2; D gene: -; J gene: TRBJ1-2; CDR3 protein: CASSRERDGYTF; CDR3 DNA: TGTGCCAGCAGTAGAGAGAGGGATGGCTACACCTTC
clone size: -; V gene: TRBV11-2; D gene: TRBD2; J gene: TRBJ2-3; CDR3 protein: CASSFRAGTDTQYF; CDR3 DNA: TGTGCCAGCAGCTTCCGAGCGGGGACAGATACGCAGTATTTT
clone size: -; V gene: TRBV7-9; D gene: -; J gene: TRBJ1-1; CDR3 protein: CASRRSTEAFF; CDR3 DNA: TGTGCCAGCAGGAGGTCCACTGAAGCTTTCTTT
clone size: few; V gene: TRBV7-9; D gene: TRBD1; J gene: TRBJ1-1; CDR3 protein: CASNPGQGPLAFF; CDR3 DNA: TGTGCCAGCAACCCGGGACAGGGGCCGTTAGCTTTCTTT
clone size: -; V gene: TRBV13; D gene: -; J gene: TRBJ2-5; CDR3 protein: CASSGEVQGTIETQYF; CDR3 DNA: TGTGCCAGCAGCGGCGAAGTGCAGGGAACTATAGAGACCCAGTACTTC
clone size: -; V gene: TRBV24-1; D gene: -; J gene: TRBJ2-3; CDR3 protein: CATSEGRGGNTQYF; CDR3 DNA: TGTGCCACCAGTGAGGGACGCGGTGGAAATACGCAGTATTTT
clone size: -; V gene: TRBV27; D gene: -; J gene: TRBJ1-2; CDR3 protein: CASSLVRTVEFYGYTF; CDR3 DNA: TGTGCCAGCAGTTTGGTGCGGACCGTCGAATTCTATGGCTACACCTTC
clone size: few; V gene: TRBV15; D gene: -; J gene: TRBJ2-5; CDR3 protein: CATSRDLAAQVAQYF; CDR3 DNA: TGTGCCACCAGCAGAGATCTTGCAGCGCAAGTGGCCCAGTACTTC
clone size: -; V gene: TRBV11-2; D gene: TRBD2; J gene: TRBJ2-1; CDR3 protein: CASSLALAGAYNEQFF; CDR3 DNA: TGTGCCAGCAGCTTAGCCCTAGCGGGGGCATACAATGAGCAGTTCTTC
clone size: -; V gene: TRBV3-1; D gene: -; J gene: TRBJ2-7; CDR3 protein: CASSQGIGSYEQYF; CDR3 DNA: TGTGCCAGCAGCCAAGGCATAGGGTCCTACGAGCAGTACTTC
clone size: few; V gene: TRBV5-1; D gene: -; J gene: TRBJ2-2; CDR3 protein: CASSLAPIGSESGELFF; CDR3 DNA: TGCGCCAGCAGCTTGGCCCCTATCGGGAGTGAATCCGGGGAGCTGTTTTTT
clone size: -; V gene: TRBV28; D gene: -; J gene: TRBJ2-2; CDR3 protein: CASSRGGGSTGELFF; CDR3 DNA: TGTGCCAGCAGTCGAGGGGGGGGGTCGACCGGGGAGCTGTTTTTT
clone size: few; V gene: TRBV20-1; D gene: -; J gene: TRBJ2-7; CDR3 protein: CSALAGTGAYEQYF; CDR3 DNA: TGCAGTGCTCTTGCGGGGACGGGAGCCTACGAGCAGTACTTC
clone size: -; V gene: TRBV9; D gene: TRBD1; J gene: TRBJ2-5; CDR3 protein: CASSPHRGRETQYF; CDR3 DNA: TGTGCCAGCAGCCCCCACAGGGGTCGGGAGACCCAGTACTTC
clone size: -; V gene: TRBV4-3; D gene: -; J gene: TRBJ2-5; CDR3 protein: CASSQEGSGETQYF; CDR3 DNA: TGCGCCAGCAGCCAAGAGGGGTCGGGAGAGACCCAGTACTTC
clone size: -; V gene: TRBV12-3/TRBV12-4; D gene: -; J gene: TRBJ2-2; CDR3 protein: CASSPMYGSRHTGELFF; CDR3 DNA: TGTGCCAGCAGTCCCATGTACGGGAGTCGTCACACCGGGGAGCTGTTTTTT
clone size: few; V gene: TRBV12-3/TRBV12-4; D gene: -; J gene: TRBJ1-4; CDR3 protein: CASSSSTGYETNEKLFF; CDR3 DNA: TGTGCCAGCAGTAGCTCGACAGGCTACGAAACTAATGAAAAACTGTTTTTT
clone size: -; V gene: TRBV6-5; D gene: TRBD2; J gene: TRBJ2-1; CDR3 protein: CASSYSTSGGLVNNEQFF; CDR3 DNA: TGTGCCAGCAGTTACTCGACTAGCGGGGGGCTGGTAAACAATGAGCAGTTCTTC
clone size: few; V gene: TRBV10-3; D gene: -; J gene: TRBJ1-2; CDR3 protein: CAISATVTNYGYTF; CDR3 DNA: TGTGCCATCAGTGCGACAGTCACTAACTATGGCTACACCTTC
clone size: -; V gene: TRBV12-3/TRBV12-4; D gene: TRBD1; J gene: TRBJ1-1; CDR3 protein: CASSSQGGATEAFF; CDR3 DNA: TGTGCCAGCAGTTCACAGGGGGGGGCCACTGAAGCTTTCTTT
clone size: few; V gene: TRBV20-1; D gene: -; J gene: TRBJ2-1; CDR3 protein: CSAPHIGTSSSYNEQFF; CDR3 DNA: TGCAGTGCCCCGCATATAGGGACCTCCAGCTCCTACAATGAGCAGTTCTTC
clone size: few; V gene: TRBV12-3/TRBV12-4; D gene: -; J gene: TRBJ2-1; CDR3 protein: CASRGIGQQFF; CDR3 DNA: TGTGCCAGCAGGGGGATAGGCCAGCAGTTCTTC
clone size: -; V gene: TRBV7-2; D gene: TRBD2; J gene: TRBJ2-7; CDR3 protein: CASSLPPGLAGHPSHEQYF; CDR3 DNA: TGTGCCAGCAGCTTGCCTCCGGGACTAGCGGGACACCCTTCCCACGAGCAGTACTTC
clone size: -; V gene: TRBV20-1; D gene: TRBD2; J gene: TRBJ2-5; CDR3 protein: CSAERSLIAGAETQYF; CDR3 DNA: TGCAGTGCAGAGCGTAGTTTAATAGCGGGAGCGGAGACCCAGTACTTC
clone size: few; V gene: TRBV3-1; D gene: -; J gene: TRBJ1-2; CDR3 protein: CASSLPQRHGYTF; CDR3 DNA: TGTGCCAGCAGCCTACCACAGCGACATGGCTACACCTTC
clone size: -; V gene: TRBV20-1; D gene: -; J gene: TRBJ2-6; CDR3 protein: CSALDRLGPLSGANVLTF; CDR3 DNA: TGCAGTGCCCTCGACCGGTTGGGGCCGCTCTCTGGGGCCAACGTCCTGACTTTC
clone size: -; V gene: TRBV15; D gene: TRBD1; J gene: TRBJ2-1; CDR3 protein: CATSRDKGDRFF; CDR3 DNA: TGTGCCACCAGCAGAGATAAGGGGGACAGATTCTTC
clone size: few; V gene: TRBV5-1; D gene: -; J gene: TRBJ2-7; CDR3 protein: CASSLEAVREQYF; CDR3 DNA: TGCGCCAGCAGCTTGGAAGCGGTACGGGAGCAGTACTTC
clone size: few; V gene: TRBV27; D gene: -; J gene: TRBJ2-7; CDR3 protein: CASSLRGHEQYF; CDR3 DNA: TGTGCCAGCAGTTTAAGGGGCCACGAGCAGTACTTC
clone size: once; V gene: TRBV7-9; D gene: -; J gene: TRBJ2-5; CDR3 protein: CASSPRGVTTQETQYF; CDR3 DNA: TGTGCCAGCAGCCCGAGGGGGGTGACTACCCAAGAGACCCAGTACTTC